Shown below are 17 T cell receptor beta chains from a single sample sequenced in a study of T-cell reconstitution after alpha-beta-depleted transplantation in children. It was with unique molecular identifiers that the TCRbeta library was prepared. Using its own MiXCR run on the PCR reads, TCRdb lists one record per CDR3 protein. The sample has around 600,000 distinct CDR3 sequences, about 21% seen once. Sequencing used PBMCs, mostly from graft donor cells, obtained 360 days after TCRalphabeta/CD19-depleted stem cell transplant. These receptors all stem from a boy under three years old who had a stem cell transplant for acute myeloid leukemia, so the T cells may come from the graft donor.

A remark on this clonotype: Mismatch with germline at one junction end may stem from a read error. The chain is built from TRBV29-1 and TRBJ1-1; TRBD1 agrees at 7 bases. The CDR3 covers 14 residues. Germline-derived CDR1 and CDR2 are SQVTM and ANQGSEA. This chain's CDR3 is CSVAGQRMNTEGFF. CDR3 coding DNA: TGCAGCGTTGCGGGACAGAGAATGAACACTGAAGGTTTCTTT.

V gene TRBV6-2 or TRBV6-3 combines with J gene TRBJ1-6; D unresolved. CDR3 size: 11 residues. V lost 8 bases to trimming and J lost 13 bases, with 12 bases between them. Germline V gives CDR1 MNHEY, CDR2 SVGEGT. CDR3 sequence: CASGLGWPLHF. CDR3 DNA sequence: TGTGCCAGCGGGCTGGGTTGGCCCCTCCACTTT.

This clonotype was recorded many times. The chain employs TRBV28 and TRBJ2-1; TRBD2 aligns across 7 bases. This CDR3 has 16 amino acids. The J segment lost 2 bases and the V segment lost 4 bases, leaving 8 bases of the junction unmatched. CDR1 is MDHEN, CDR2 SYDVKM, per germline. CDR3 DNA sequence: TGTGCCAGCAGTTCGCTCCGGGGGGAGACCTACAATGAGCAGTTCTTC. Encoded protein: CASSSLRGETYNEQFF.

The chain couples TRBV29-1 to TRBJ2-3, with 10 bases aligning to TRBD2. V was clipped by 1 base and J by 2 bases; unmatched bases: 9. This CDR3 contains 17 residues. Per germline, CDR1 SQVTM and CDR2 ANQGSEA. CDR3 in DNA: TGCAGCGTTGAAGGTCGACTAGCGGGTGGGAACACAGATACGCAGTATTTT. This gives the protein CSVEGRLAGGNTDTQYF.

This clonotype has ten or more counts. The chain employs TRBV7-2 and TRBJ2-3; a weak D match, TRBD1 (5 bases). In germline, CDR1 is SGHTA, CDR2 FQGNSA. The CDR3 is 14 amino acids. V lost 5 bases and J 6 bases, leaving 15 bases between the germline ends. The CDR3 DNA reads as TGTGCCAGCAGCCCAGACAGACCCCCCGATACGCAGTATTTT. Its protein product is CASSPDRPPDTQYF. The whole variable domain, filled in from reference TRBV7-2 and TRBJ2-3, reads GAGVSQSPSNKVTEKGKDVELRCDPISGHTALYWYRQSLGQGLEFLIYFQGNSAPDKSGLPSDRFSAERTGGSVSTLTIQRTQQEDSAVYLCASSPDRPPDTQYFGPGTRLTVL.

This clonotype was seen repeatedly, ten times or more. This chain joins TRBV12-3 or TRBV12-4 and TRBJ2-5, with D possibly matching TRBD2 (6 bases). The CDR3 totals 15 residues. The germline V and J ends were trimmed by 3 bases and 0 bases, with 11 bases remaining between them. CDR3 in DNA: TGTGCCAGCAGTTTTGGCCGGGGGTACCAAGAGACCCAGTACTTC. Translating gives CASSFGRGYQETQYF.

This clonotype was counted many times. The chain employs TRBV25-1 and TRBJ1-5; 9 nucleotides align to TRBD1. V gave up 7 bases and J gave up 1 base; unmatched junction bases: 11. CDR3 length: 17 residues. Germline V gene sequence: CDR1 MGHDK, CDR2 SYGVNS. In DNA form, the CDR3 reads TGTGCCAGCATTTTCTTGACAGGGGGAACGAGCAATCAGCCCCAGCATTTT. As protein: CASIFLTGGTSNQPQHF.

There are many counts of this clonotype. The chain couples TRBV7-2 to TRBJ1-2; D is perhaps TRBD1 (5 bases). Trimming took 7 bases from V and 8 from J, leaving 17 bases between them. Germline assignment: CDR1 SGHTA and CDR2 FQGNSA. The CDR3 totals 13 residues. This CDR3 is CASTPQGIRGYTF. CDR3 coding DNA: TGTGCCAGCACCCCCCAGGGTATCAGAGGCTACACCTTC.

This clonotype has at least ten counts. This chain links TRBV29-1 with TRBJ2-2, with TRBD1 matching 8 bases. With V trimmed by 4 bases and J by 7 bases, 8 bases remained unmatched. This CDR3 region has 14 residues. Germline CDR1 reads SQVTM; CDR2 reads ANQGSEA. The CDR3 is CSVGPGGAVGELFF. CDR3 coding DNA: TGCAGCGTTGGGCCAGGGGGCGCGGTCGGGGAGCTGTTTTTT.

The chain carries TRBV5-6 and TRBJ2-1, with D tentatively TRBD1 (6 bases). The length of the CDR3 is 14 residues. With 0 bases removed from V and 4 bases from J, the gap between germline ends came to 8 bases. Germline V gene sequence: CDR1 SGHDT, CDR2 YYEEEE. CDR3 loop: CASSLVGQYNEQFF. As DNA, the CDR3 is TGTGCCAGCAGCTTGGTCGGACAGTACAATGAGCAGTTCTTC.

There are many counts of this clonotype. The V and J genes are TRBV7-9 and TRBJ2-2, with 7 bases that match TRBD1. CDR1 and CDR2 (germline): SEHNR, FQNEAQ (reference sequence). J was trimmed by 4 bases and V by 11 bases; bases with no gene match: 10. The CDR3 runs to 14 residues. CDR3: CAGPGTAATGELFF. In DNA, the CDR3 is TGTGCCGGTCCCGGGACAGCGGCCACCGGGGAGCTGTTTTTT.

This sequence joins TRBV14 and TRBJ2-1; D not certain. Trimming stripped 2 bases from V and 12 bases from J, with 8 bases between. Germline loops: CDR1 SGHDN, CDR2 FVKESK. This CDR3 comprises 11 residues. The CDR3 spells CASSQIHGQFF. Here the CDR3 DNA reads TGTGCCAGCAGCCAAATTCATGGGCAGTTCTTC.

This clonotype was seen repeatedly, ten times or more. This chain joins TRBV29-1 and TRBJ2-1, with D hard to call. V was pared by 4 bases and J by 5 bases, with 9 bases between. The V gene's germline CDR1 is SQVTM and CDR2 ANQGSEA. The CDR3 is 12 residues long. This CDR3 reads CSVVSGNNEQFF. The CDR3 DNA reads as TGCAGCGTTGTTAGTGGGAACAATGAGCAGTTCTTC.

The rearrangement uses TRBV12-1 and TRBJ2-1; TRBD2 was called by the table and not checked on the DNA. TRBV12-1 is listed as a pseudogene. CDR3 length: 16 residues. CDR3 region: CASSLGTSVSYNEQFF. CDR3 coding DNA: TGTGCCAGCAGCTTGGGGACTAGCGTCTCCTACAATGAGCAGTTCTTC.

CDR3 DNA sequence: TGCAGTGCTAGAGGGGGGCGGGGGCCCTCCTACGAGCAGTACGTC. It is translated as CSARGGRGPSYEQYV. This chain joins TRBV20-1 and TRBJ2-7, with D possibly matching TRBD2 (7 bases). Trimming stripped 1 base from V and 0 bases from J, with 13 bases between. This CDR3 has 15 amino acids. Germline V lookup: CDR1 DFQATT, CDR2 SNEGSKA (reference sequence).

The V call is TRBV7-9, the J call TRBJ2-7; 11 nucleotides line up with TRBD2. Germline trimming cut 1 base from V and 6 bases from J; bases unmatched to any gene: 5. The germline CDR1 and CDR2 sequences are SEHNR and FQNEAQ (reference sequence). The CDR3 is 15 residues long. The CDR3 region has the DNA TGTGCCAGCAGCTTAGAGGCTAGCGGGGGGTTCGAGCAGTACTTC. This translates into CASSLEASGGFEQYF.

The chain carries TRBV15 and TRBJ2-7, with D perhaps TRBD1 (5 bases). The CDR3 covers 13 residues. The germline V and J ends were trimmed by 0 bases and 8 bases, with 11 bases remaining between them. Looked up from germline, CDR1 is LNHNV and CDR2 is YYDKDF (reference sequence). In nucleotides, the CDR3 is TGTGCCACCAGCAGAGATCCCGACAGTAAGCAGTACTTC. Translated, it gives CATSRDPDSKQYF.